This T cell receptor (beta chain) was sequenced during a study of identical twins. A single record per CDR3 protein comes from TCRdb applying MiXCR to the 5' RACE reads. The table lists 500,000 to 650,000 distinct CDR3 sequences, under 8.5% of them singletons, with about 1.6% in the top ten. Comments on this clonotype: Antigen unknown.

Findings of the study overall: Zero-insertion results could be subject to partial confounding by invariant MAIT and iNKT cells.

The germline V and J ends were trimmed by 6 bases and 0 bases, with 19 bases remaining between them. There are 17 residues in the CDR3. This sample also appeared in a second study, on yellow fever vaccine responses in identical twins.

The receptor was isolated from a woman younger than 35 in good health. V gene TRBV12-3 or TRBV12-4 combines with J gene TRBJ2-3; D is undetermined. Sequences were obtained from PBMCs. CDR3: CASRPPDGPTSTDTQYF. The CDR3, as DNA: TGTGCCAGCAGGCCCCCGGACGGGCCGACTAGCACAGATACGCAGTATTTT.